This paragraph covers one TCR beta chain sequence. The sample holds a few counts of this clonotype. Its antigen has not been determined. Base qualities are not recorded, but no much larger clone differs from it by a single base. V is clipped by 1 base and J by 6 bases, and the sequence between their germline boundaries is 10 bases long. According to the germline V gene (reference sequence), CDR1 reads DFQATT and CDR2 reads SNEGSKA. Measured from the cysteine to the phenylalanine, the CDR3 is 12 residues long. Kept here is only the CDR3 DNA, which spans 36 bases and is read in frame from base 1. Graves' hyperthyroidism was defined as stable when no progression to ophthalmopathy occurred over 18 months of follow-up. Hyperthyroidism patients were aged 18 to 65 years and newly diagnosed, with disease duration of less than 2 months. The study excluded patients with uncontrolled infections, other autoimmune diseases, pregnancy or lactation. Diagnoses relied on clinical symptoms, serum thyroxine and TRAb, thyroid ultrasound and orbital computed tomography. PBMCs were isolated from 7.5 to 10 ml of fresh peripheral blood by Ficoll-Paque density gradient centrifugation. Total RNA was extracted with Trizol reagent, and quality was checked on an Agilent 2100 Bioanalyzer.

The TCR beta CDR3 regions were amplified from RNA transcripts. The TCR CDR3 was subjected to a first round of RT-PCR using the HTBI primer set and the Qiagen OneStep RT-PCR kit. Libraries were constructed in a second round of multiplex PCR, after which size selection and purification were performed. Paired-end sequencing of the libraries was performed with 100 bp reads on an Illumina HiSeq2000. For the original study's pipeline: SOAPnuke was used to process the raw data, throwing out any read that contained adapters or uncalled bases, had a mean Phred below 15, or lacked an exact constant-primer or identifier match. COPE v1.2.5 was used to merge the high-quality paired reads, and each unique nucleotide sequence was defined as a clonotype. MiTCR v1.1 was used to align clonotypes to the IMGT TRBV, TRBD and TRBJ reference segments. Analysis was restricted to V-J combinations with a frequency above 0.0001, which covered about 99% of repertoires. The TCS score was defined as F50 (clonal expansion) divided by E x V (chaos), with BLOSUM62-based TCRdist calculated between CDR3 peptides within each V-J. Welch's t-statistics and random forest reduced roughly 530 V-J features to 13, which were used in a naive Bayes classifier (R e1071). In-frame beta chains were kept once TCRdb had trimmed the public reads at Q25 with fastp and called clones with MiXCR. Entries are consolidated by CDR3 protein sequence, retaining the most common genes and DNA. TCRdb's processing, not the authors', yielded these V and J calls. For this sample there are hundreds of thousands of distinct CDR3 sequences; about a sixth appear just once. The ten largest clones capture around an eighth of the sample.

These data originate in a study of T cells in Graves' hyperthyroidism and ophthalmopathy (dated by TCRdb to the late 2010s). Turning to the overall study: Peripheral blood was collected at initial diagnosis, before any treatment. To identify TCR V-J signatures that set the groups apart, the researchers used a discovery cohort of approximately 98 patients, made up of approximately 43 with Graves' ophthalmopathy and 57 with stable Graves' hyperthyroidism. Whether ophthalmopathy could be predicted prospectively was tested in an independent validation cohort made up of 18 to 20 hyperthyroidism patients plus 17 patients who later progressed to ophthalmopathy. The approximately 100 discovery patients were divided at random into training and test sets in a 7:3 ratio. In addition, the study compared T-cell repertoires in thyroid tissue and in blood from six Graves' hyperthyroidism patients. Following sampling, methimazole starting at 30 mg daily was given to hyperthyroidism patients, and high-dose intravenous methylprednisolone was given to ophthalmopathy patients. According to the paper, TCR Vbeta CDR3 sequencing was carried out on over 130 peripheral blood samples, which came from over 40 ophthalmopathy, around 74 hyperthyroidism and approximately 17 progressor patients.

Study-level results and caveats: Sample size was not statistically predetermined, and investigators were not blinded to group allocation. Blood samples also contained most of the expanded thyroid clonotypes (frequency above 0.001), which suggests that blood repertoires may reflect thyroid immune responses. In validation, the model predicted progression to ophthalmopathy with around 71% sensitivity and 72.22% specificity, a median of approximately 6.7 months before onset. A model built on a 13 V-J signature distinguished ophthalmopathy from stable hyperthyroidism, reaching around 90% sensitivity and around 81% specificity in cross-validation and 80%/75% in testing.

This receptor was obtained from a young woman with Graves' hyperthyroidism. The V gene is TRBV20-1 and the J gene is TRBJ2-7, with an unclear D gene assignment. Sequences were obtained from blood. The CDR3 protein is CSARAPRIEQYF. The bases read TGCAGTGCTAGAGCCCCTAGAATCGAGCAGTACTTC.